The 29 T cell receptor beta chains below come from one sample, sequenced in a study of blood T cell repertoires in COVID-19. The method was immunoSEQ multiplex PCR; TCRdb's version includes in-frame clones alone and lacks a portion of them. The sample has about 170,000 clones, around 83% seen once; the top ten hold about 19%. The sequenced sample was peripheral blood. The source of these receptors is a woman aged 70-85 years who had recovered from COVID-19.

The J gene is TRBJ1-5, the V gene TRBV5-6, with a weak D call TRBD1 (6 bases). The V and J ends lost 0 bases and 2 bases respectively, with 6 bases between them. Germline V lookup: CDR1 SGHDT, CDR2 YYEEEE. The CDR3 loop spans 14 amino acids. As DNA, the CDR3 is TGTGCCAGCAGCTTGGAGGGGGGCAATCAGCCCCAGCATTTT. Residues: CASSLEGGNQPQHF.

J is TRBJ2-3 and V is TRBV2, with a possible D match to TRBD2 (6 bases). The CDR3 has 18 amino acids. The germline gives CDR1 SNHLY, CDR2 FYNNEI. Deletions cut 6 bases from V and 0 bases from J, with 22 bases between. This chain's CDR3 is CASRGFLALLPSTDTQYF. The DNA of the CDR3 is TGTGCCAGCAGGGGGTTCCTAGCGTTACTCCCTAGCACAGATACGCAGTATTTT.

The chain recombines TRBV18 with TRBJ1-1; D call uncertain. Germline CDR1 and CDR2: KGHSH and LQKENI. This CDR3 is built from 16 residues. Trimming left V 6 bases short and J 4 bases short, with 21 bases between. The CDR3 is CASSPVTSGRGTEAFF. CDR3 in DNA: TGTGCCAGCTCCCCTGTTACGAGCGGACGGGGCACTGAAGCTTTCTTT.

This clone was observed a few times. This rearrangement joins TRBV27 to TRBJ1-5; TRBD1 aligns across 7 bases. Germline V CDR1 and CDR2: MNHEY, SMNVEV (reference sequence). This CDR3 has 15 residues. V was pared by 5 bases and J by 5 bases, with 9 bases of the junction left unmatched. CDR3 region: CASSDRVGGYQPQHF. The CDR3 DNA reads as TGTGCCAGCAGTGATCGGGTAGGGGGCTATCAGCCCCAGCATTTT.

V usage is TRBV5-1 and J usage is TRBJ2-1, with D possibly being TRBD2 (7 bases). The V end lost 0 bases, the J end lost 4 bases, and 14 bases lay between the germline ends. Germline values: CDR1 SGHRS, CDR2 YFSETQ. The CDR3 runs to 16 residues. CDR3 nucleotides: TGCGCCAGCAGCTTGGGGGGCGGGGGCCCTTACAATGAGCAGTTCTTC. This encodes CASSLGGGGPYNEQFF.

This clone has just a few counts. The V gene is TRBV5-1, the J gene TRBJ2-3; D ambiguous. Germline V gives CDR1 SGHRS, CDR2 YFSETQ. This CDR3 has 14 residues. The V gene lost 0 bases and the J gene lost 0 bases, with 5 bases spanning the gap. The CDR3 DNA is TGCGCCAGCAGCTTGGTTAGTAGCACAGATACGCAGTATTTT. Translated, it gives CASSLVSSTDTQYF.

The chain recombines TRBV29-1 with TRBJ2-2, with 12 bases aligning to TRBD2. The CDR3 has 16 amino acids. Germline CDR1 SQVTM, CDR2 ANQGSEA. Trimming removed 2 bases from V and 3 bases from J; junction bases left unmatched: 4. The CDR3 reads CSVERTSGTYTGELFF. The CDR3 DNA sequence: TGCAGCGTTGAACGGACTAGCGGGACATACACCGGGGAGCTGTTTTTT.

This clone has just a few counts. The chain links TRBV7-9 to TRBJ1-4; D is unclear. The germline gives CDR1 SEHNR, CDR2 FQNEAQ (reference sequence). V lost 8 bases and J lost 6, with 19 bases in between. This CDR3 has 15 residues. CDR3 protein: CASPPPGGLDEKLFF. The CDR3 DNA is TGTGCCAGCCCCCCGCCGGGCGGGCTGGATGAAAAACTGTTTTTT. The full variable domain, completed using reference TRBV7-9 and TRBJ1-4, is DTGVSQNPRHKITKRGQNVTFRCDPISEHNRLYWYRQTLGQGPEFLTYFQNEAQLEKSRLLSDRFSAERPKGSFSTLEIQRTEQGDSAMYLCASPPPGGLDEKLFFGSGTQLSVL.

The rearrangement uses TRBV29-1 and TRBJ1-1, with 8 bases identical to TRBD1. The junction had 13 bases not matched to a gene; V was cut back by 3 bases and J by 10 bases. Germline values: CDR1 SQVTM, CDR2 ANQGSEA. This CDR3 has 14 residues. CDR3 DNA sequence: TGCAGCGTTGAGCCGGGGACAGGAACCGGTGGAGCTTTCTTT. This sequence encodes CSVEPGTGTGGAFF.

The rearrangement joins TRBV10-3 to TRBJ2-5; D may be TRBD1 (6 bases). Trimming left V 0 bases short and J 2 bases short, with 19 bases between. CDR3 size: 18 residues. Germline loops: CDR1 ENHRY, CDR2 SYGVKD. The CDR3: CAISESGFGGPIQETQYF. The CDR3 DNA is TGTGCCATCAGTGAGTCGGGTTTTGGGGGCCCGATTCAAGAGACCCAGTACTTC.

This chain joins TRBV7-9 and TRBJ1-5; D gene unclear. The V gene's germline CDR1 is SEHNR and CDR2 FQNEAQ (reference sequence). The CDR3 totals 12 residues. V dropped 5 bases and J dropped 9 bases, with 11 bases sitting between them. CDR3 loop: CASSPTAGPQHF. CDR3 DNA sequence: TGTGCCAGCAGCCCAACCGCCGGGCCCCAGCATTTT.

The rearrangement uses TRBV7-3 and TRBJ2-1, with D possibly matching TRBD2 (6 bases). Trimming removed 0 bases at V and 7 bases at J, with 10 bases between. CDR3 size: 14 residues. Germline CDR1 SGHTA, CDR2 FQGTGA. CDR3 in amino acids: CASSLTLASNEQFF. CDR3 in DNA: TGTGCCAGCAGCTTAACGCTAGCGTCGAATGAGCAGTTCTTC.

The gene calls are TRBV4-1 and TRBJ1-2; TRBD1 might be the D (5 bases). With 4 bases removed from V and 1 base from J, the gap between germline ends came to 13 bases. Germline CDR1 reads MGHRA; CDR2 reads YSYEKL. This CDR3 spans 15 amino acids. The CDR3 protein is CASSPSGGINYGYTF. The DNA of the CDR3 is TGCGCCAGCAGCCCTTCGGGGGGGATTAACTATGGCTACACCTTC.

V is TRBV5-1 and J is TRBJ2-3, with D possibly TRBD1 on 5 matching bases. The CDR3 sequence is 16 residues long. Germline V CDR1 and CDR2: SGHRS, YFSETQ. Deletions cut 5 bases from V and 1 base from J, with 17 bases between. CDR3 protein: CASRKNRGRGTDTQYF. Here the CDR3 DNA reads TGCGCCAGCAGGAAGAATAGGGGTAGGGGCACAGATACGCAGTATTTT.

The count of this clone is one. The rearrangement links TRBV5-1 to TRBJ1-1, with a tentative D call TRBD1 (6 bases). The CDR3 runs to 13 residues. In germline, CDR1 is SGHRS, CDR2 YFSETQ. The V end lost 4 bases, the J end lost 11 bases, and 18 bases lay between the germline ends. The CDR3 sequence: CASSPEGGGWAFF. In DNA, the CDR3 is TGCGCCAGCAGCCCGGAAGGTGGGGGCTGGGCTTTCTTT.

V gene TRBV7-9 combines with J gene TRBJ2-5, with 8 bases matching TRBD2. The germline V gene encodes CDR1 SEHNR and CDR2 FQNEAQ (reference sequence). This CDR3 is built from 16 residues. J lost 1 base, V lost 0 bases, and 4 bases had no gene match. This CDR3 is CASSLAVGGGQETQYF. The CDR3 coding sequence is TGTGCCAGCAGCTTAGCGGTCGGGGGGGGCCAAGAGACCCAGTACTTC.

J is TRBJ1-5 and V is TRBV6-2 or TRBV6-3; a weak D match, TRBD1 (5 bases). This CDR3 contains 13 residues. V lost 3 bases and J 12 bases, leaving 15 bases between the germline ends. The germline CDR1 and CDR2 sequences are MNHEY and SVGEGT. CDR3 loop: CASSYGGGFDQHF. The CDR3 bases are TGTGCCAGCAGTTATGGGGGGGGGTTCGACCAGCATTTT.

This rearrangement joins TRBV5-1 to TRBJ1-1; D might be TRBD1 (5 bases). The germline CDR1 and CDR2 sequences are SGHRS and YFSETQ. Trimming removed 4 bases from V and 1 base from J, with 32 bases in between. There are 21 residues in the CDR3. CDR3 bases: TGCGCCAGCAGCACTGGCCCGTGGGGGGACCCCGGGCCGGTAAGGAACACTGAAGCTTTCTTT. Protein sequence: CASSTGPWGDPGPVRNTEAFF.

The chain employs TRBV7-7 and TRBJ2-5, with 15 bases aligning to TRBD2. The CDR3 contains 21 residues. Trimming removed 6 bases from V and 1 base from J; junction bases left unmatched: 18. CDR1 and CDR2 from the germline V gene are SSHAT and FNYEAQ (reference sequence). The CDR3: CASSLKAPGTSGRSRQETQYF. The CDR3 coding sequence is TGTGCCAGCAGTCTTAAGGCCCCTGGGACTAGCGGGAGGTCCCGCCAAGAGACCCAGTACTTC. Looking up the rest from reference TRBV7-7 and TRBJ2-5 gives the full variable domain: GAGVSQSPRYKVTKRGQDVTLRCDPISSHATLYWYQQALGQGPEFLTYFNYEAQPDKSGLPSDRFSAERPEGSISTLTIQRTEQRDSAMYRCASSLKAPGTSGRSRQETQYFGPGTRLLVL.

The rearrangement links TRBV7-9 to TRBJ1-6; 7 bases map to TRBD1. This CDR3 has 16 amino acids. Trimming at V came to 1 base and at J to 9 bases, leaving 9 bases not matched to a gene. Germline-derived CDR1 and CDR2 are SEHNR and FQNEAQ (reference sequence). CDR3 sequence reads: CASSLGTGGGGSPLHF. The CDR3 DNA sequence: TGTGCCAGCAGCTTAGGGACAGGCGGAGGAGGTTCACCCCTCCACTTT.

The rearrangement joins TRBV21-1 to TRBJ2-4; the table's D call TRBD2 went unverified against the DNA. TRBV21-1 is classified as a pseudogene. The CDR3 runs 17 residues. The CDR3 coding sequence is TGTGCCAGCAGCGCCGGTGATAGCGGCTTAGCCAAAAACATTCAGTACTTC. This gives the protein CASSAGDSGLAKNIQYF.

The count of this clone is one. The genes are TRBV5-4 and TRBJ2-5; the match to TRBD2 covers 8 bases. V lost 5 bases, J lost 5 bases, and 8 bases stayed unmatched. CDR1 is SGHNT and CDR2 is YYREEE in the germline V gene (reference sequence). CDR3 length equals 14 residues. CDR3 nucleotide sequence: TGTGCCAGCAGACCTCGGGAGGGAGGCGAGACCCAGTACTTC. Its translation: CASRPREGGETQYF.

This clone has only a few counts. The chain links TRBV6-5 to TRBJ1-2; unclear D gene. The CDR3 sequence is 15 residues long. CDR1 MNHEY and CDR2 SVGAGI come from the germline V gene. Between the trimmed V and J ends, which lost 6 bases and 2 bases, there was a span of 16 bases. The CDR3 here is CASSRSGRGNYGYTF. The CDR3 nucleotides are TGTGCCAGCAGCCGAAGCGGGCGCGGGAACTATGGCTACACCTTC.

The chain employs TRBV5-4 and TRBJ2-1, with D perhaps TRBD1 (6 bases). From germline, CDR1 is SGHNT and CDR2 YYREEE (reference sequence). The V and J ends lost 4 bases and 10 bases respectively, with 12 bases between them. The CDR3 spans 12 residues. CDR3 residues: CASSRQVPEQFF. The CDR3 DNA is TGTGCCAGCAGCAGACAGGTCCCCGAGCAGTTCTTC.

The rearrangement links TRBV29-1 to TRBJ1-2, with D unclear. This CDR3 region has 12 residues. Germline CDR1 is SQVTM and CDR2 is ANQGSEA. V was shortened by 4 bases and J by 0 bases, with 6 bases between the two germline ends. The DNA of the CDR3 is TGCAGCGTTGGGGGAGCTAACTATGGCTACACCTTC. As protein: CSVGGANYGYTF.

This clone was seen more than once but under ten times. This chain connects TRBV2 to TRBJ2-2; 8 nucleotides match TRBD1. Germline V gene sequence: CDR1 SNHLY, CDR2 FYNNEI. V was clipped by 7 bases and J by 5 bases; unmatched bases: 9. The CDR3 is 15 amino acids. CDR3 sequence reads: CASTPVRGQTGELFF. The CDR3 DNA follows: TGTGCCAGCACCCCCGTCAGGGGGCAGACCGGGGAGCTGTTTTTT.

This clone was found once. The J gene is TRBJ2-1, the V gene TRBV5-4; D remains unclear. The germline V and J ends were trimmed by 0 bases and 0 bases, with 10 bases remaining between them. The CDR3 covers 16 residues. The germline V gene has CDR1 SGHNT and CDR2 YYREEE (reference sequence). CDR3 region: CASSLGPLASYNEQFF. CDR3 coding DNA: TGTGCCAGCAGCTTGGGGCCCTTGGCCTCCTACAATGAGCAGTTCTTC. Based on the CDR3 plus reference TRBV5-4 and TRBJ2-1, the full variable domain is ETGVTQSPTHLIKTRGQQVTLRCSSQSGHNTVSWYQQALGQGPQFIFQYYREEENGRGNFPPRFSGLQFPNYSSELNVNALELDDSALYLCASSLGPLASYNEQFFGPGTRLTVL.

This clone was seen only once. V and J are TRBV15 and TRBJ1-2, with TRBD1 identical over 7 bases. V trimming: 3 bases; J trimming: 3 bases; junction bases outside the gene matches: 4. Germline V CDR1 and CDR2: LNHNV, YYDKDF (reference sequence). The CDR3 is made up of 14 amino acids. CDR3 DNA: TGTGCCACCAGCAGGGGGGACAGCGACTATGGCTACACCTTC. Translating gives CATSRGDSDYGYTF.

The chain couples TRBV18 to TRBJ2-4; a weak D match, TRBD2 (6 bases). Trimming pared 5 bases from V and 7 bases from J, leaving 12 bases between. The germline gives CDR1 KGHSH, CDR2 LQKENI. The CDR3 is made up of 13 amino acids. The chain's CDR3 is CASSGGRWNIQYF. CDR3 in DNA: TGTGCCAGCTCAGGAGGGCGATGGAACATTCAGTACTTC.